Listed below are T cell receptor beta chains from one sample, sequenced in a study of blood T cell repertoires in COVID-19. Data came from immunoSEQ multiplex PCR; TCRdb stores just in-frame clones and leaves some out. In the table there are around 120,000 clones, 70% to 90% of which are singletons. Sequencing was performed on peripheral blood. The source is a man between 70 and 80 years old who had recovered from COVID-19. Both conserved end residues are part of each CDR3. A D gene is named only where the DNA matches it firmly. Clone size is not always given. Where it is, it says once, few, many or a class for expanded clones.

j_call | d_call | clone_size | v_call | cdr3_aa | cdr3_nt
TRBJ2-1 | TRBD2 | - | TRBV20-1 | CSASTPGRGYNEQFF | TGCAGTGCTAGTACCCCCGGGAGGGGGTACAATGAGCAGTTCTTC
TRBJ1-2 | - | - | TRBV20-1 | CSASPGTNYGYTF | TGCAGTGCTAGTCCCGGGACTAACTATGGCTACACCTTC
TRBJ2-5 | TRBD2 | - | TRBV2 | CASSGDGGAFETQYF | TGTGCCAGCAGTGGTGACGGGGGGGCCTTCGAGACCCAGTACTTC
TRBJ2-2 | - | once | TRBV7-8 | CASSFRTPALGELFF | TGTGCCAGCAGCTTCCGGACTCCTGCCTTAGGGGAGCTGTTTTTT
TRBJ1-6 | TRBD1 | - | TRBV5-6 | CASSIYRGDSPLHF | TGTGCCAGCAGCATATACAGGGGAGACTCACCCCTCCACTTT
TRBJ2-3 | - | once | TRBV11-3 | CASSPLGGNPDTQYF | TGTGCCAGCAGCCCCCTTGGGGGGAATCCAGATACGCAGTATTTT
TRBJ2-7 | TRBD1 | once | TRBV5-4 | CASSLDRGLNEQYF | TGTGCCAGCAGCTTAGACAGGGGGCTCAACGAGCAGTACTTC
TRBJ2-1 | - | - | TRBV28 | CASSFFASSYNEQFF | TGTGCCAGCAGTTTTTTTGCTAGCTCCTACAATGAGCAGTTCTTC
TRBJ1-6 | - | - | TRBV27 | CASSPRVGAYNSPLHF | TGTGCCAGCAGTCCTAGGGTAGGGGCCTATAATTCACCCCTCCACTTT
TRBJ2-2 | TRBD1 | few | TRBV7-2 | CASSVAGTDTGELFF | TGTGCCAGCAGCGTCGCCGGGACAGACACCGGGGAGCTGTTTTTT
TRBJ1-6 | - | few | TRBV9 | CASSERGGSSYNSPLHF | TGTGCCAGCAGTGAAAGGGGGGGTAGCTCCTATAATTCACCCCTCCACTTT
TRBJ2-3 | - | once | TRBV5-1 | CASSQDIYTQYF | TGCGCCAGCAGCCAGGACATTTATACGCAGTATTTT
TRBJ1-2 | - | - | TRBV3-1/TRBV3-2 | CASSLGGSGGYTF | TGTGCCAGCAGCCTTGGGGGCTCAGGAGGCTACACCTTC
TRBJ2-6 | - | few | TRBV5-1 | CASSLRVQGSGANVLTF | TGCGCCAGCAGCTTGAGGGTACAGGGCTCTGGGGCCAACGTCCTGACTTTC
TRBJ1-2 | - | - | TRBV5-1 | CASSSGQLLGYGYTF | TGCGCCAGCAGCTCCGGACAGCTACTGGGCTATGGCTACACCTTC
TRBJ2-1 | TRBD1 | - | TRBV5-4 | CASSLGPGQGVNEQFF | TGTGCCAGCAGCTTAGGCCCGGGACAGGGAGTGAATGAGCAGTTCTTC
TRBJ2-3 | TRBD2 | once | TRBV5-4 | CASSLDFLGGRGTDTQYF | TGTGCCAGCAGCTTGGACTTTTTAGGCGGGAGGGGCACAGATACGCAGTATTTT
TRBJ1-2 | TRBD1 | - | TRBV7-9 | CASSPPPGQGSLTHGYTF | TGTGCCAGCAGCCCCCCTCCGGGACAGGGCTCTCTTACTCATGGCTACACCTTC
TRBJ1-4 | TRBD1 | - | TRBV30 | CAWDRDRHEKLFF | TGTGCCTGGGACCGGGACAGGCATGAAAAACTGTTTTTT
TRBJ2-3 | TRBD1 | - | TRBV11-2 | CASRLGQGNTQYF | TGTGCCAGCAGGCTCGGACAGGGGAATACGCAGTATTTT
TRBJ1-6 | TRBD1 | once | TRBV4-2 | CASSQDPDRGRSPLHF | TGTGCCAGCAGCCAAGATCCGGACAGGGGGCGTTCACCCCTCCACTTT
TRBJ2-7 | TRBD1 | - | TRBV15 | CATSRDRDRGEQYF | TGTGCCACCAGCAGAGACCGGGACAGGGGCGAGCAGTACTTC
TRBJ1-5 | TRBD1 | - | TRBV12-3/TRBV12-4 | CASSRGQGQPQHF | TGTGCCAGCAGTAGGGGGCAGGGTCAGCCCCAGCATTTT
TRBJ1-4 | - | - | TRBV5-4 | CASSTRAGNEKLFF | TGTGCCAGCAGCACCAGGGCCGGGAATGAAAAACTGTTTTTT
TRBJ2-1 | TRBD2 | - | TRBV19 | CASSAGLENEQFF | TGTGCCAGTAGTGCGGGACTAGAGAATGAGCAGTTCTTC
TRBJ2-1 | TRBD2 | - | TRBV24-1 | CATRPGLAGEHNEQFF | TGTGCCACCAGACCGGGACTAGCGGGAGAGCACAATGAGCAGTTCTTC
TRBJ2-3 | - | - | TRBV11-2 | CASSRTRMATDTQYF | TGTGCCAGCAGCAGAACTAGAATGGCCACAGATACGCAGTATTTT
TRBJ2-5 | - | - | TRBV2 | CASSEYNSQETQYF | TGTGCCAGCAGTGAGTATAACAGCCAAGAGACCCAGTACTTC
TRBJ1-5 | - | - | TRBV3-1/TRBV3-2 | CASSQDRDQPQHF | TGTGCCAGCAGCCAAGACAGGGATCAGCCCCAGCATTTT
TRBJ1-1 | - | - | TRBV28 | CASSFGGSTEAFF | TGTGCCAGCAGTTTCGGGGGGAGCACTGAAGCTTTCTTT
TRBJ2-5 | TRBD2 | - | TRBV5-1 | CASSWRGEQETQYF | TGCGCCAGCAGCTGGCGGGGGGAACAAGAGACCCAGTACTTC
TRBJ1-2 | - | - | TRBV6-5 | CATGRGYGYTF | TGTGCCACCGGAAGGGGCTATGGCTACACCTTC
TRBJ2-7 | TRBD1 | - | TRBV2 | CASTEDRAHEQYF | TGTGCCAGCACAGAAGACAGGGCCCACGAGCAGTACTTC
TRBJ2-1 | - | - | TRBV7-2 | CASSLGHYNEQFF | TGTGCCAGCAGCTTAGGGCACTACAATGAGCAGTTCTTC
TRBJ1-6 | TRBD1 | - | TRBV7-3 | CASSLGDRGVFSPLHF | TGTGCCAGCAGCCTTGGGGACAGGGGGGTTTTTTCACCCCTCCACTTT
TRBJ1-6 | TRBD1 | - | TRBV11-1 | CASSRQRQGNSPLHF | TGTGCCAGCAGCCGTCAAAGACAGGGCAATTCACCCCTCCACTTT
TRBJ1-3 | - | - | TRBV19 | CASRMTESSGNTIYF | TGTGCCAGTAGGATGACAGAGAGCTCTGGAAACACCATATATTTT
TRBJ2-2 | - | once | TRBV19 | CASSGQFANTGELFF | TGTGCCAGTAGCGGACAGTTCGCGAACACCGGGGAGCTGTTTTTT
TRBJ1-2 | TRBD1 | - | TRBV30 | CAWSKTGYGYTF | TGTGCCTGGAGTAAGACAGGGTATGGCTACACCTTC
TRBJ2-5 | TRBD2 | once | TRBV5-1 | CASSLGVAGGEETQYF | TGCGCCAGCAGCTTGGGAGTAGCGGGAGGGGAAGAGACCCAGTACTTC
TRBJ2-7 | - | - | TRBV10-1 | CASRDRGRYEQYF | TGCGCCAGCAGGGATAGGGGCAGGTACGAGCAGTACTTC
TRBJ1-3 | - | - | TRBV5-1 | CASSIFSGNTIYF | TGCGCCAGCAGTATCTTCTCTGGAAACACCATATATTTT
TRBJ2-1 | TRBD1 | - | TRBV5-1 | CASSRDSSYNEQFF | TGCGCCAGCAGCCGGGACAGCTCCTACAATGAGCAGTTCTTC
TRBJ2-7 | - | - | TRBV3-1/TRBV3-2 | CASSLGGYEQYF | TGTGCCAGCAGCCTTGGGGGGTACGAGCAGTACTTC
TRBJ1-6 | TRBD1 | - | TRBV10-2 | CASSNDRGSSYNSPLHF | TGCGCCAGCAGCAACGACAGGGGAAGCTCCTATAATTCACCCCTCCACTTT
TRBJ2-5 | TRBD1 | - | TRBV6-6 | CASSPLDRAQETQYF | TGTGCCAGCAGTCCCTTGGACAGGGCCCAAGAGACCCAGTACTTC
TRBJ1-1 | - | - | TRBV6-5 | CASRRVERGTEAFF | TGTGCCAGCAGACGAGTCGAACGGGGCACTGAAGCTTTCTTT
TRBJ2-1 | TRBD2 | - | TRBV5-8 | CASSGGTSGYNEQFF | TGTGCCAGCAGCGGGGGGACTAGCGGATACAATGAGCAGTTCTTC
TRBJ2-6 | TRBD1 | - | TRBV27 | CASSLHTGAIGANVLTF | TGTGCCAGCAGTCTCCATACAGGGGCGATTGGGGCCAACGTCCTGACTTTC
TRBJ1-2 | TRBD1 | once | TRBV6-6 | CASSLSLGQPPNYGYTF | TGTGCCAGCAGTCTTTCCTTGGGACAGCCACCGAACTATGGCTACACCTTC
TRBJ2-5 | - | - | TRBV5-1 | CASSATASGAETQYF | TGCGCCAGCAGCGCGACAGCTTCTGGGGCAGAGACCCAGTACTTC
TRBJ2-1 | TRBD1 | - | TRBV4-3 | CASSLTGQGWNEQFF | TGCGCCAGCAGCCTAACCGGACAGGGTTGGAATGAGCAGTTCTTC
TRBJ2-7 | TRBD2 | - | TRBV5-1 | CASSTGLGSSYEQYF | TGCGCCAGCAGCACTGGACTAGGGAGCTCCTACGAGCAGTACTTC